These 11 T cell receptor beta chains share one sample of origin, sequenced in a study of cytomegalovirus exposure and HLA in healthy donors. PCR used 60 Vbeta primers and 13 Jbeta primers. Clones were sequenced by immunoSEQ multiplex PCR, and TCRdb holds only the in-frame ones, with some missing. The sample carries hundreds of thousands of clones, about 79% recorded once. Sample: PBMCs. The origin of the receptors is a male donor in good health and CMV-seronegative.

This chain uses TRBV6-4 with TRBJ2-3; 13 bases are a match to TRBD2. The CDR3 extends over 16 amino acids. Germline V lookup: CDR1 MRHNA, CDR2 SNTAGT. Unmatched junction bases numbered 10, after V lost 5 bases and J lost 8 bases. The CDR3 DNA is TGTGCCAGCAGTCTCGGACTAGCGGGAGCAGGCGGTACGCAGTATTTT. This sequence encodes CASSLGLAGAGGTQYF.

The chain carries TRBV5-6 and TRBJ2-3, with no clear D. The CDR3 spans 15 residues. Germline CDR1 and CDR2: SGHDT and YYEEEE. Trimming removed 7 bases from V and 0 bases from J, with 15 bases in between. The CDR3 DNA reads as TGTGCCAGCCTTTCAGATTTTATTAGCACAGATACGCAGTATTTT. This sequence encodes CASLSDFISTDTQYF.

This chain links TRBV19 with TRBJ2-2; TRBD1 is a possible D gene (5 bases). V lost 3 bases to trimming and J lost 5 bases, with 19 bases between them. Germline values: CDR1 LNHDA, CDR2 SQIVND (reference sequence). The CDR3 loop spans 17 amino acids. The CDR3: CASSISPGFWGTGELFF. In nucleotides, the CDR3 is TGTGCCAGTAGTATTTCACCAGGGTTTTGGGGAACCGGGGAGCTGTTTTTT.

This clone occurred once. V usage is TRBV29-1 and J usage is TRBJ2-7; 9 bases agree with TRBD1. Per the germline V gene, CDR1 is SQVTM and CDR2 is ANQGSEA. This CDR3 has 13 residues. J lost 3 bases, V lost 5 bases, and 5 bases had no gene match. CDR3 nucleotide sequence: TGCAGCGTTTCGGGACAGGGCATCTACGAGCAGTACTTC. Residues: CSVSGQGIYEQYF.

The rearrangement joins TRBV7-6 to TRBJ2-5; the match to TRBD2 covers 9 bases. TRBJ2-7 explains the end of the DNA better; the J call may be wrong. Germline CDR1 SGHVS, CDR2 FNYEAQ. This CDR3 comprises 15 residues. The CDR3 loop reads CASSIGLALPYEQYF. CDR3 nucleotide sequence: TGTGCCAGCAGCATTGGACTAGCGCTGCCCTACGAGCAGTACTTC.

This clone has just a few counts. This sequence joins TRBV5-6 and TRBJ1-5; 10 bases agree with TRBD1. In germline, CDR1 is SGHDT, CDR2 YYEEEE. This CDR3 is built from 19 residues. V lost 1 base, J lost 5 bases, and 15 bases stayed unmatched. The DNA of the CDR3 is TGTGCCAGCAGCTTGTTGGGACAGGGGCTTTCTGATTCATATCAGCCCCAGCATTTT. It yields the protein CASSLLGQGLSDSYQPQHF.

The genes are TRBV9 and TRBJ1-3; 8 bases are shared with TRBD1. Germline assignment: CDR1 SGDLS and CDR2 YYNGEE. V trimming: 5 bases; J trimming: 4 bases; junction bases outside the gene matches: 8. The CDR3 contains 15 residues. In DNA, the CDR3 is TGTGCCAGCAGTCCTTCAGGGGGCCGGGGAAACACCATATATTTT. This encodes CASSPSGGRGNTIYF.

This clone was seen only once. V is TRBV5-1 and J is TRBJ2-5; D may be TRBD2 (6 bases). CDR1 SGHRS and CDR2 YFSETQ come from the germline V gene. The V end was cut by 6 bases, the J end by 1 base, with 13 bases between. The CDR3 loop spans 14 amino acids. The CDR3 DNA reads as TGCGCCAGCACCGGAGGGGACGGCCAAGAGACCCAGTACTTC. Translating gives CASTGGDGQETQYF.

The CDR3 DNA reads TGTGCCAGCAGCCCACTAGGACAGGGGAGATACGAGCAGTACTTC. Its translation: CASSPLGQGRYEQYF. The V call is TRBV9, the J call TRBJ2-7; 9 bases match TRBD1. This CDR3 contains 15 residues. CDR1 and CDR2 from the germline V gene are SGDLS and YYNGEE. Trimming cost V 4 bases and J 4 bases; bases outside gene matches: 9.

V usage is TRBV15 and J usage is TRBJ2-1; 10 bases agree with TRBD1. Germline CDR1 LNHNV, CDR2 YYDKDF (reference sequence). The junction had 5 bases not matched to a gene; V was cut back by 3 bases and J by 9 bases. CDR3 length equals 14 residues. Here the CDR3 DNA reads TGTGCCACCAGCAGGGGGACAGGGGTGGGTGAGCAGTTCTTC. This gives the protein CATSRGTGVGEQFF.

The chain recombines TRBV5-4 with TRBJ2-5, with D tentatively TRBD1 (6 bases). CDR1 SGHNT and CDR2 YYREEE come from the germline V gene (reference sequence). The CDR3 has 12 amino acids. V lost 4 bases to trimming and J lost 5 bases, with 9 bases between them. In DNA, the CDR3 is TGTGCCAGCAGCGGACAGCTGGAGACCCAGTACTTC. Translated: CASSGQLETQYF. Full variable domain (rest looked up from reference TRBV5-4 and TRBJ2-5): ETGVTQSPTHLIKTRGQQVTLRCSSQSGHNTVSWYQQALGQGPQFIFQYYREEENGRGNFPPRFSGLQFPNYSSELNVNALELDDSALYLCASSGQLETQYFGPGTRLLVL.